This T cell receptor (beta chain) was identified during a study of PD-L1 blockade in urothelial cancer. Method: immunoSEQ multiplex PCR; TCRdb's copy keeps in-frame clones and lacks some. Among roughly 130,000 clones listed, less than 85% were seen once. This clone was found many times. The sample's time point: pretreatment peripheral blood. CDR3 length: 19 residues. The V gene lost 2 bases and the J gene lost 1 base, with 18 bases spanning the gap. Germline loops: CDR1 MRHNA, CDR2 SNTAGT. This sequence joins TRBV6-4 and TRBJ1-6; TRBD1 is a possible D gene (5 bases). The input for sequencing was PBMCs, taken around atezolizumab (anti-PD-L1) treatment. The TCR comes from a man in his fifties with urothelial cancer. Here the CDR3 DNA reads TGTGCCAGCAGTGACCCGCAGGGTATCAGCTCGTCCTATAATTCACCCCTCCACTTT. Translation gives CASSDPQGISSSYNSPLHF.